The clone carrying this T cell receptor (beta chain) has only one observation. Its antigen is undetermined. The data originate from a study of cytomegalovirus exposure and HLA in healthy donors. Germline V gene data show CDR1 as SGHTA and CDR2 as FQGNSA. The ends were cut back, 2 bases at V and 2 bases at J, with 11 bases in the middle. This CDR3 has 15 amino acids. Sequencing used immunoSEQ multiplex PCR; TCRdb keeps in-frame clones, though not all of them. The data hold about 240,000 clones, with around 85% observed a single time. Study-wide results and caveats: According to the study, roughly 180 TCR beta chains were cytomegalovirus-associated. Generally TCR sequences proved uncommon, though certain public TCRs appeared in numerous donors.

A 120-subject validation cohort, separate from the 666-subject first cohort, supplied the donors. The receptor comes from a woman aged 25 to 39 in good health and CMV-seropositive. The source material was PBMCs. V and J are TRBV7-2 and TRBJ2-3; D might be TRBD1 (5 bases). CDR3 coding DNA: TGTGCCAGCAGCTTATCAGGGCAAAACACAGATACGCAGTATTTT. This sequence encodes CASSLSGQNTDTQYF.